This note documents a single TCR beta chain sequence. Samples had at least 6.5 million PBMCs isolated from them. Looked up from germline, CDR1 is SGHDN and CDR2 is FVKESK. Trimming stripped 0 bases from V and 11 bases from J, with 19 bases between. The CDR3 loop spans 15 amino acids. These data come from a study of blood T cells in healthy people across ages. A second PCR of roughly 7 to 11 cycles used a sample-barcoded 5' primer and a J-beta primer mix. TCRdb re-derived calls from the 5' RACE reads in MiXCR, one entry per CDR3 protein. This table has about 1.7 million distinct CDR3 sequences, about 30% appearing once.

The J gene is TRBJ2-5, the V gene TRBV14; the D gene is possibly TRBD2 (6 bases). The sequence was collected from a woman aged 30 to 39 in good health. Sequencing was carried out using blood. As DNA, the CDR3 is TGTGCCAGCAGCCAAGATCCGCCGTTGGGGGGAGAGCAGTACTTC. Protein product: CASSQDPPLGGEQYF.